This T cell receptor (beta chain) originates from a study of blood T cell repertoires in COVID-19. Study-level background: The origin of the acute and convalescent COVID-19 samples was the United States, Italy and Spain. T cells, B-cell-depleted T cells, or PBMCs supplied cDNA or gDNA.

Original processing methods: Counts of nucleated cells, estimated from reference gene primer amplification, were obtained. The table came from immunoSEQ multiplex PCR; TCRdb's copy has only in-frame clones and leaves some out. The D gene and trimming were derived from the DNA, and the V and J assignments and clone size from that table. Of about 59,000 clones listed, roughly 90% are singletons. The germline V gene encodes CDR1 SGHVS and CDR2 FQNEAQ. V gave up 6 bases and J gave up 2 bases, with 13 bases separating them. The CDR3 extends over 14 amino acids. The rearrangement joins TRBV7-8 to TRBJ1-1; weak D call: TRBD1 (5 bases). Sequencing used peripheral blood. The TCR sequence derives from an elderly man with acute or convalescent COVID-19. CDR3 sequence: CASSTETDNTEAFF. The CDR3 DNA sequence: TGTGCCAGCAGTACGGAGACAGACAACACTGAAGCTTTCTTT.